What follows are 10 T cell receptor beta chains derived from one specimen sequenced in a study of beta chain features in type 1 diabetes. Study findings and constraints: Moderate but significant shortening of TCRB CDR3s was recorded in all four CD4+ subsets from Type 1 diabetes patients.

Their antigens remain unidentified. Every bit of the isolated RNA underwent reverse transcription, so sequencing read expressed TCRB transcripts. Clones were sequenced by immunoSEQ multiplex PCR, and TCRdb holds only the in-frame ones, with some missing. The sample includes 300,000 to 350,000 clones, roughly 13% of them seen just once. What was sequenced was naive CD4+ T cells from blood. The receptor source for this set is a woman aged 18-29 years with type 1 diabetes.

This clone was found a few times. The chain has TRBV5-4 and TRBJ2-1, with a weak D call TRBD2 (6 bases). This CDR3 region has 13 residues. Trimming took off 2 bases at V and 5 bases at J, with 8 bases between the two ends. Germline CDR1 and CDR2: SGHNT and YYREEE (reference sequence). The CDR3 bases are TGTGCCAGCAGCTTACTAGCAGACAATGAGCAGTTCTTC. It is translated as CASSLLADNEQFF.

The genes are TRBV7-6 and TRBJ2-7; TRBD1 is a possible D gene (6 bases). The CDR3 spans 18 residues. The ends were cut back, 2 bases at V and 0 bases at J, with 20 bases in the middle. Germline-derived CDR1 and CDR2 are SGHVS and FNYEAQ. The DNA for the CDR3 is TGTGCCAGCAGCTTACTCCCTCGGGGCAGGGGAGACTCCTACGAGCAGTACTTC. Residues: CASSLLPRGRGDSYEQYF.

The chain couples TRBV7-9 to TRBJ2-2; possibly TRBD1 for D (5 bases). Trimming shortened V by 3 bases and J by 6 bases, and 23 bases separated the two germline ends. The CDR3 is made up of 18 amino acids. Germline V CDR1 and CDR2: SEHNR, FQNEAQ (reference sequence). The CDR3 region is CASSFSRANRRGPGELFF. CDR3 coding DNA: TGTGCCAGCAGCTTTTCCAGGGCCAACCGAAGGGGCCCCGGGGAGCTGTTTTTT. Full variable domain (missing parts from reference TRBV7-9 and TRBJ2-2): DTGVSQNPRHKITKRGQNVTFRCDPISEHNRLYWYRQTLGQGPEFLTYFQNEAQLEKSRLLSDRFSAERPKGSFSTLEIQRTEQGDSAMYLCASSFSRANRRGPGELFFGEGSRLTVL.

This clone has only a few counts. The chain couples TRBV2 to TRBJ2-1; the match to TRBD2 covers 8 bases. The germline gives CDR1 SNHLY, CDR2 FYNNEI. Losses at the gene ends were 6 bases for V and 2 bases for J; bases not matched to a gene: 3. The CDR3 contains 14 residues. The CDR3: CASRRAGAYNEQFF. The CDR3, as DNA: TGTGCCAGCAGAAGAGCGGGAGCCTACAATGAGCAGTTCTTC.

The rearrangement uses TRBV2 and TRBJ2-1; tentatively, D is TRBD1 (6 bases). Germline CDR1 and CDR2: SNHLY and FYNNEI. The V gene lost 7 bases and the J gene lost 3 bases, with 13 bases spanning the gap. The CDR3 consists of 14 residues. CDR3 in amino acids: CASMESRGYNEQFF. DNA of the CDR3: TGTGCCAGCATGGAGTCCAGGGGCTACAATGAGCAGTTCTTC.

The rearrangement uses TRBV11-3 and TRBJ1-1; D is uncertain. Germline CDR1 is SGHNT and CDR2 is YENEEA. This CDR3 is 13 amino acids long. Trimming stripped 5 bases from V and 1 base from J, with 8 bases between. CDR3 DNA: TGTGCCAGCAGCGTCAATCAGAACACTGAAGCTTTCTTT. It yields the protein CASSVNQNTEAFF.

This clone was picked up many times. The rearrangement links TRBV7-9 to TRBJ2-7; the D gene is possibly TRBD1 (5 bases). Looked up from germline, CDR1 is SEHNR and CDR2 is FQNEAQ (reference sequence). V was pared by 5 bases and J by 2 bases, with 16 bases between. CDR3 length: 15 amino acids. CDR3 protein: CASSPSLGVAYEQYF. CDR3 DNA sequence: TGTGCCAGCAGCCCTTCCCTAGGGGTAGCCTACGAGCAGTACTTC.

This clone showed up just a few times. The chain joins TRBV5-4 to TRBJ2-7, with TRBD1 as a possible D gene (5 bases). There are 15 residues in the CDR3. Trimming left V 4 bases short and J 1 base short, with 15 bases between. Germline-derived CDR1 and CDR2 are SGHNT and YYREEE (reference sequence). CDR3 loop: CASSMQGVGSYEQYV. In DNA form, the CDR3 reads TGTGCCAGCAGCATGCAGGGTGTTGGGTCCTACGAGCAGTACGTC.

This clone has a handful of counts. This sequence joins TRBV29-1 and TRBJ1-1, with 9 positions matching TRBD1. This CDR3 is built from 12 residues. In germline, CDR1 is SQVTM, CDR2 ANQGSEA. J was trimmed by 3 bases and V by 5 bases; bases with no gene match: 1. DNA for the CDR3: TGCAGCGTTCACAGGGGGCACACTGAAGCTTTCTTT. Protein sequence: CSVHRGHTEAFF.

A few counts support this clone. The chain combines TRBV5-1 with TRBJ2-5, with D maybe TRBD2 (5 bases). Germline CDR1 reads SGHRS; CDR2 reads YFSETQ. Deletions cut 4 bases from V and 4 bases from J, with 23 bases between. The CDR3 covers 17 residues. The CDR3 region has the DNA TGCGCCAGCAGCAGATCAGCCCTAGCCGGATCGGGAGAGACCCAGTACTTC. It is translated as CASSRSALAGSGETQYF.